This T cell receptor beta chain was observed in a study of T-cell reconstitution after alpha-beta-depleted transplantation in children. The library targeted TCRbeta and was prepared with unique molecular identifiers. A single record per CDR3 protein comes from TCRdb applying MiXCR to the PCR reads. Among about 610,000 distinct CDR3 sequences listed, roughly a tenth were seen once. Trimming stripped 5 bases from V and 2 bases from J, with 10 bases between. From germline, CDR1 is SQVTM and CDR2 ANQGSEA. This CDR3 contains 12 residues. The sample holds many counts of this clonotype. The rearrangement links TRBV29-1 to TRBJ2-7; tentatively, D is TRBD2 (6 bases). The sequence was obtained from a human donor who donated a stem cell graft to a child with acute myeloid leukemia. The specimen comprised PBMCs from the stem cell graft donor, sampled from the stem cell graft. Here the CDR3 DNA reads TGCAGCGTTAGTTCTAGCGCCTACGAGCAGTACTTC. This encodes CSVSSSAYEQYF.